The T cell receptor (beta chain) described here comes from a study of cytomegalovirus exposure and HLA in healthy donors. 13 Jbeta primers and 60 Vbeta primers were used for the PCR. Only in-frame clones appear in the TCRdb table, and some are missing; sequencing was by immunoSEQ multiplex PCR. The repertoire holds about 55,000 clones, with approximately 80% as singletons. The CDR3 is made up of 14 amino acids. Germline V gene data show CDR1 as MNHEY and CDR2 as SVGAGI. The V gene end was trimmed by 6 bases and the J gene end by 2 bases; junction bases not matched to a gene: 7. The source of this sequence is a female donor in good health and CMV-seronegative. Sequenced: PBMCs. The V call is TRBV6-5, the J call TRBJ2-7, with 7 positions matching TRBD1. CDR3 loop: CASSPGQTAYEQYF. The DNA of the CDR3 is TGTGCCAGCAGCCCGGGACAGACGGCCTACGAGCAGTACTTC.